What follows are 25 T cell receptor beta chains derived from one specimen sequenced in a study of blood T cell repertoires in COVID-19. Sequencing was performed with immunoSEQ multiplex PCR; in TCRdb, only in-frame clones are kept and a portion is missing. The data hold 150,000 to 200,000 clones, with 80% observed a single time. Sequencing was carried out using PBMCs or T cells enriched from blood (not recorded which). These receptor sequences come from a man aged 40-49 years who had recovered from COVID-19.

J is TRBJ2-3 and V is TRBV18; 11 bases match TRBD2. J gave up 4 bases and V 4 bases, and 4 bases lay outside the gene matches. This CDR3 has 15 residues. The germline V gene has CDR1 KGHSH and CDR2 LQKENI. The DNA for the CDR3 is TGTGCCAGCTCACTACTAGCGGGGGACTCAGATACGCAGTATTTT. Translated: CASSLLAGDSDTQYF.

This clone was counted a few times. V gene TRBV9 combines with J gene TRBJ2-3, with TRBD2 matching over 8 bases. The V segment lost 4 bases and the J segment 3 bases; nucleotides outside the gene matches: 10. Germline V gene lookup returns CDR1 SGDLS and CDR2 YYNGEE. The CDR3 loop spans 16 amino acids. The chain's CDR3 is CASSPLLGGGTDTQYF. The DNA of the CDR3 is TGTGCCAGCAGCCCACTCCTAGGCGGGGGGACAGATACGCAGTATTTT.

This clone was counted once. V usage is TRBV3-1 (or the pseudogene TRBV3-2) and J usage is TRBJ1-6; 10 nucleotides align to TRBD1. V shed 4 bases, J shed 14 bases, and the junction held 11 bases outside the gene matches. CDR1 LGHDT and CDR2 YNNKEL come from the germline V gene (reference sequence). The CDR3 consists of 15 residues. The CDR3 loop is CASSRLGTGEISLHF. CDR3 sequence (DNA): TGTGCCAGCAGCCGGCTCGGGACAGGGGAGATTTCCCTCCACTTT.

The V gene is TRBV4-2, the J gene TRBJ2-1; 8 nucleotides line up with TRBD2. The germline CDR1 and CDR2 sequences are LGHNA and YNFKEQ. With 4 bases clipped from V and 4 bases from J, the junction kept 12 bases outside the gene matches. The CDR3 sequence is 17 residues long. This chain's CDR3 is CASSPREGSGDYNEQFF. The CDR3 DNA is TGTGCCAGCAGCCCCCGTGAAGGTAGCGGGGATTACAATGAGCAGTTCTTC.

The chain employs TRBV5-1 and TRBJ2-5; D possibly corresponds to TRBD1 (6 bases). The CDR3 extends over 13 amino acids. Germline assignment: CDR1 SGHRS and CDR2 YFSETQ. Trimming pared 5 bases from V and 2 bases from J, leaving 10 bases between. CDR3 sequence (DNA): TGCGCCAGCAGACCAGGGGTGCAAGAGACCCAGTACTTC. Encoded protein: CASRPGVQETQYF.

The gene calls are TRBV9 and TRBJ2-5, with a tentative D call TRBD2 (6 bases). Trimming took 0 bases from V and 4 from J, leaving 16 bases between them. Germline values: CDR1 SGDLS, CDR2 YYNGEE. CDR3 length: 16 residues. The CDR3 nucleotides are TGTGCCAGCAGCGTAGGTGGGCGGGGATTGGGAGAGACCCAGTACTTC. This sequence encodes CASSVGGRGLGETQYF.

The genes are TRBV3-1 (or the pseudogene TRBV3-2) and TRBJ1-3; 7 bases are a match to TRBD1. This CDR3 is 15 amino acids long. The germline CDR1 and CDR2 sequences are LGHDT and YNNKEL (reference sequence). Trimming cost V 0 bases and J 7 bases; bases outside gene matches: 6. The CDR3 nucleotides are TGTGCCAGCAGCCAAGATCCGGGACAGATGAACACCATATATTTT. It translates to CASSQDPGQMNTIYF.

This chain connects TRBV27 to TRBJ1-5; 8 positions agree with TRBD1. With V trimmed by 5 bases and J by 7 bases, 7 bases remained unmatched. The CDR3 has 14 amino acids. Germline V gene data show CDR1 as MNHEY and CDR2 as SMNVEV (reference sequence). Written as DNA, the CDR3 is TGTGCCAGCAGTCCTGACAGGGGAGGGCAGCCCCAGCATTTT. It is translated as CASSPDRGGQPQHF.

This chain uses TRBV18 with TRBJ1-2, with TRBD1 matching 7 bases. J lost 8 bases, V lost 2 bases, and 8 bases had no gene match. Germline V gene data show CDR1 as KGHSH and CDR2 as LQKENI. The CDR3 totals 14 residues. The CDR3 bases are TGTGCCAGCTCACCAGGAGCTCACAGGGGCGGCTACACCTTC. Its protein is CASSPGAHRGGYTF.

This clone was seen only a few times. The chain is built from TRBV11-2 and TRBJ1-1; perhaps TRBD1 as D (5 bases). The CDR3 runs 15 residues. Between the trimmed V and J ends, which lost 4 bases and 1 base, there was a span of 13 bases. Germline V gene sequence: CDR1 SGHAT, CDR2 FQNNGV. CDR3 sequence (DNA): TGTGCCAGCAGCTGGGGCCAGGCGAGGAACACTGAAGCTTTCTTT. Translated: CASSWGQARNTEAFF. Filled out from reference TRBV11-2 and TRBJ1-1, the complete variable domain reads EAGVAQSPRYKIIEKRQSVAFWCNPISGHATLYWYQQILGQGPKLLIQFQNNGVVDDSQLPKDRFSAERLKGVDSTLKIQPAKLEDSAVYLCASSWGQARNTEAFFGQGTRLTVV.

This chain links TRBV19 with TRBJ1-5; possible D gene TRBD1, 5 bases. This CDR3 comprises 15 residues. The ends were cut back, 5 bases at V and 4 bases at J, with 15 bases in the middle. Germline V gene data show CDR1 as LNHDA and CDR2 as SQIVND (reference sequence). CDR3 bases: TGTGCCAGTAGTCCCCGGGGGGGAGGAAATCAGCCCCAGCATTTT. This translates into CASSPRGGGNQPQHF.

The genes are TRBV24-1 and TRBJ1-2; D not resolved. Germline-derived CDR1 and CDR2 are KGHDR and SFDVKD. The CDR3 runs to 13 residues. The germline V and J ends were trimmed by 3 bases and 5 bases, with 9 bases remaining between them. This CDR3 is CATSDRGGYGYTF. The DNA for the CDR3 is TGTGCCACCAGTGATAGAGGCGGGTATGGCTACACCTTC.

The rearrangement links TRBV7-8 to TRBJ1-5, with 7 bases lining up with TRBD1. J gave up 0 bases and V 4 bases, and 12 bases lay outside the gene matches. The CDR3 loop spans 18 amino acids. The V gene's germline CDR1 is SGHVS and CDR2 FQNEAQ. The CDR3, as DNA: TGTGCCAGCAGCTCGACTTGGGACAGACTCTATAGCAATCAGCCCCAGCATTTT. This encodes CASSSTWDRLYSNQPQHF.

This chain links TRBV12-3 or TRBV12-4 with TRBJ2-5; D ambiguous. The CDR3 length is 13 residues. The V gene lost 6 bases and the J gene lost 3 bases, with 11 bases spanning the gap. The CDR3 is CASSLGPKETQYF. Written as DNA, the CDR3 is TGTGCCAGCAGCCTAGGCCCGAAAGAGACCCAGTACTTC.

The V and J genes are TRBV12-5 and TRBJ1-6, with D unresolved. The CDR3 totals 16 residues. From germline, CDR1 is LGHNT and CDR2 FRNRAP. V was pared by 1 base and J by 10 bases, with 17 bases between. This chain's CDR3 is CASGLALVGGKSPLHF. The CDR3 DNA is TGTGCTAGTGGTTTGGCCCTAGTGGGAGGAAAATCACCCCTCCACTTT.

This rearrangement joins TRBV5-1 to TRBJ1-2; 9 bases agree with TRBD1. Germline V CDR1 and CDR2: SGHRS, YFSETQ. The CDR3 loop spans 14 amino acids. V trimming: 1 base; J trimming: 8 bases; junction bases outside the gene matches: 6. The CDR3, as DNA: TGCGCCAGCAGCTTGCGTGACAGGGGGAGCGGCTACACCTTC. This codes for CASSLRDRGSGYTF.

The genes are TRBV12-3 or TRBV12-4 and TRBJ1-2; D possibly corresponds to TRBD1 (5 bases). The CDR3 totals 13 residues. V was trimmed by 1 base and J by 4 bases, leaving 7 bases between them. Here the CDR3 reads CASSLGGGYGYTF. CDR3 DNA: TGTGCCAGCAGTTTAGGGGGGGGCTATGGCTACACCTTC.

As for this clone: The same CDR3 also results from other DNA sequences found in this sample. V and J are TRBV7-8 and TRBJ2-2, with D tentatively TRBD1 (8 bases). Germline V gives CDR1 SGHVS, CDR2 FQNEAQ. V lost 1 base to trimming and J lost 4 bases, with 13 bases between them. This CDR3 is 16 amino acids long. The CDR3 DNA reads as TGTGCCAGCAGCTTAGGACAGGGGAGGGGCACCGGGGAGCTGTTTTTT. Its translation is CASSLGQGRGTGELFF. The full variable domain, with the rest looked up from reference TRBV7-8 and TRBJ2-2, is GAGVSQSPRYKVAKRGQDVALRCDPISGHVSLFWYQQALGQGPEFLTYFQNEAQLDKSGLPSDRFFAERPEGSVSTLKIQRTQQEDSAVYLCASSLGQGRGTGELFFGEGSRLTVL.

The chain links TRBV18 to TRBJ2-7; no firm D call. The ends were cut back, 3 bases at V and 1 base at J, with 4 bases in the middle. This CDR3 spans 12 amino acids. CDR1 is KGHSH, CDR2 LQKENI, per germline. The CDR3 nucleotides are TGTGCCAGCTCACCTCAATCCTACGAGCAGTACTTC. Translation: CASSPQSYEQYF.

V is TRBV19 and J is TRBJ1-4, with 7 bases matching TRBD1. Per the germline V gene, CDR1 is LNHDA and CDR2 is SQIVND (reference sequence). CDR3 length equals 15 residues. The trim removed 4 bases at V and 5 bases at J, leaving 7 bases unmatched. CDR3 protein: CASSTTGVENEKLFF. In DNA form, the CDR3 reads TGTGCCAGTAGTACTACAGGGGTCGAGAATGAAAAACTGTTTTTT.

The J gene is TRBJ1-4, the V gene TRBV10-2; 7 bases match TRBD1. The CDR3 runs to 15 residues. Germline-derived CDR1 and CDR2 are WSHSY and SAAADI. The trim removed 2 bases at V and 4 bases at J, leaving 4 bases unmatched. CDR3 DNA: TGCGCCAGCAGTGAGACAGGGGCATTTAATGAAAAACTGTTTTTT. Translated: CASSETGAFNEKLFF.

The chain uses TRBV11-2 and TRBJ1-2, with D perhaps matching TRBD1 (6 bases). The V gene's germline CDR1 is SGHAT and CDR2 FQNNGV. Trimming pared 3 bases from V and 2 bases from J, leaving 7 bases between. The CDR3 extends over 13 amino acids. In DNA, the CDR3 is TGTGCCAGCAGCTTGGACAGAAACTATGGCTACACCTTC. Its protein product is CASSLDRNYGYTF.

The chain carries TRBV9 and TRBJ2-3, with TRBD2 matching over 10 bases. The CDR3 is 16 amino acids. Germline lookup yields CDR1 SGDLS and CDR2 YYNGEE. J gave up 1 base and V 0 bases, and 2 bases lay outside the gene matches. CDR3 residues: CASSVGGTSGTDTQYF. The CDR3 DNA sequence: TGTGCCAGCAGCGTAGGAGGGACTAGCGGCACAGATACGCAGTATTTT.

The chain recombines TRBV6-2 or TRBV6-3 with TRBJ2-1; 10 bases map to TRBD2. The V segment lost 2 bases and the J segment 8 bases; nucleotides outside the gene matches: 6. Looked up from germline, CDR1 is MNHEY and CDR2 is SVGEGT. The CDR3 spans 15 residues. The chain's CDR3 is CASSYSGGVSDEQFF. In DNA form, the CDR3 reads TGTGCCAGCAGTTACAGCGGGGGGGTAAGCGATGAGCAGTTCTTC.

This chain uses TRBV9 with TRBJ2-3, with 8 bases lining up with TRBD2. Germline CDR1 and CDR2: SGDLS and YYNGEE. CDR3 size: 17 residues. Unmatched junction bases numbered 10, after V lost 3 bases and J lost 1 base. The CDR3, as DNA: TGTGCCAGCAGCGCCGCCCTAGCGGGCCTAGGCACAGATACGCAGTATTTT. Translated, it gives CASSAALAGLGTDTQYF.